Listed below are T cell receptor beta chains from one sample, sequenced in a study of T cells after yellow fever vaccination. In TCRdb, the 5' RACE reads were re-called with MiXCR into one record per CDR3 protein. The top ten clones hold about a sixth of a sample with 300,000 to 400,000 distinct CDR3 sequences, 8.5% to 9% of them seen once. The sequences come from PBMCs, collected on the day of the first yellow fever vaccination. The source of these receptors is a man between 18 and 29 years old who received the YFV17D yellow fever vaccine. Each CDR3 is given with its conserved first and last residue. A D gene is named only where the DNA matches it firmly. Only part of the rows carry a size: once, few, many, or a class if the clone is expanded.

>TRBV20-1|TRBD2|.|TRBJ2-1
TGCAGTGCTAGGACGGGACTAGCGAAGAATGAGCAGTTCTTC
CSARTGLAKNEQFF
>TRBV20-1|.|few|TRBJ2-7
TGCAGTGCTAGTCTGGGGGGCGAATACGAGCAGTACTTC
CSASLGGEYEQYF
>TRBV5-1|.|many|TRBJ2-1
TGCGCCAGCAGTCGGGCAGACTACAATGAGCAGTTCTTC
CASSRADYNEQFF
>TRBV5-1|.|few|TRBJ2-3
TGCGCCAGCAGCGCGTCGGACCATCCTTACGAGGATACGCAGTATTTT
CASSASDHPYEDTQYF
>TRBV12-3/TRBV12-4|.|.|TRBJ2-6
TGTGCCAGCACTTTGGCGACCTCTGGGGCCAACGTCCTGACTTTC
CASTLATSGANVLTF
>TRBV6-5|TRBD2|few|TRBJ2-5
TGTGCCAGCAGTTACTCGATCGCTAGCGGTTGGTACCAAGAGACCCAGTACTTC
CASSYSIASGWYQETQYF
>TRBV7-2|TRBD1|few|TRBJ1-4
TGTGCCAGCAGCTTCGGACAGGGCCTTGAAAAACTGTTTTTT
CASSFGQGLEKLFF
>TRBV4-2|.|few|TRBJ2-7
TGTGCCAGCAGCCAAGACTCCGAAAGGCGCGAGCAGTACTTC
CASSQDSERREQYF
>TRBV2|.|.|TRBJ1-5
TGTGCCAGCAGTGAGGCTGGGCCCCAGCATTTT
CASSEAGPQHF
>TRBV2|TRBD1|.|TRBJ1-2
TGTGCCAGCAACCTACAGGGGTCTAACTATGGCTACACCTTC
CASNLQGSNYGYTF
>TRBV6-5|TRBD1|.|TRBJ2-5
TGTGCCAGCAGTTACTCGGAAGGGGGCAGGGAGACCCAGTACTTC
CASSYSEGGRETQYF
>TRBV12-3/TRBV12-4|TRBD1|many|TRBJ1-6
TGTGCCAGCAGTGCCCGGACAGGAGTTAATTCACCCCTCCACTTT
CASSARTGVNSPLHF
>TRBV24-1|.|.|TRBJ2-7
TGTGCCACCAGTGGTTCCCTAGACGGAATCTACGAGCAGTACTTC
CATSGSLDGIYEQYF
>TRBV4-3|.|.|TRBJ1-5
TGCGCCAGCAGCCAAGGCTGGTCTGTCGGTCAGCCCCAGCATTTT
CASSQGWSVGQPQHF
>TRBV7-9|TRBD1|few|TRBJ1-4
TGTGCCAGCAGCACACAGGGGGGTAATGAAAAACTGTTTTTT
CASSTQGGNEKLFF
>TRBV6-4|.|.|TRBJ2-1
TGTGCCAGCAGTGACTCGAACCGGGGGGAGCAGTTCTTC
CASSDSNRGEQFF
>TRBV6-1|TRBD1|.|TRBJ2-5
TGTGCCAGCAGTGACAGGGGGCTGGGAGAGACCCAGTACTTC
CASSDRGLGETQYF
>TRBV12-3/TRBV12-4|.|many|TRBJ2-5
TGTGCCAGCAGGCGTCAAGTTCAAGAGACCCAGTACTTC
CASRRQVQETQYF
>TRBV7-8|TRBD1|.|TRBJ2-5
TGTGCCAGCACCCTCAGCAGGGGGCAAGAGACCCAGTACTTC
CASTLSRGQETQYF
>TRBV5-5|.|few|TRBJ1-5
TGTGCCAGCAGCATTCGCTGGGGTAGCAATCAGCCCCAGCATTTT
CASSIRWGSNQPQHF
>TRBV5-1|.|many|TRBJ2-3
TGCGCCAGCAGCCCTCAGGGGCCAGATACGCAGTATTTT
CASSPQGPDTQYF
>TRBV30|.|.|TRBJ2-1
TGTGCCTGGAGTGTATCGGGTAGCAACTACAATGAGCAGTTCTTC
CAWSVSGSNYNEQFF
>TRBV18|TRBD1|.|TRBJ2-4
TGTGCCAGCTCACCGACGACAGGGACAATTCAGTACTTC
CASSPTTGTIQYF